Presented here are 14 T cell receptor beta chains from one specimen sequenced in a study of spatial heterogeneity in lung cancer (dated by TCRdb to between 2018 and 2021). Reading the label with the study, this specimen's time point is: sample taken at primary tumor resection. TCR sequencing used whole RNA extracted from tumor and nontumor lung tissue, or from cryopreserved PBMC samples, without cell sorting. Receptor amplification or capture employed 5' RACE. TCRdb lists the instrument as NextSeq 500. The raw public data were reprocessed by TCRdb itself: fastp quality trimming at Q25, MiXCR clonotype calling, in-frame beta chains only. A single entry per CDR3 protein holds the most common genes and DNA from its merged rows. The sample yields about 14,000 distinct CDR3 sequences; 10% were counted once. Almost 30% of the sample comes from the top ten. This specimen consisted of PBMCs, obtained at surgery. Every receptor here comes from a male donor with early-stage non-small cell lung cancer.

This clonotype appeared many times. V is TRBV5-5 and J is TRBJ2-7; 10 bases line up with TRBD1. Germline CDR1 SGHKS, CDR2 YYEKEE (reference sequence). Trimming took 5 bases from V and 2 from J; bases not matched to a gene: 7. The CDR3 runs 15 residues. For the CDR3, the DNA is TGTGCCAGCAGTCGGGACGGACAGGGGGCCTACGAGCAGTACTTC. It specifies CASSRDGQGAYEQYF.

By proportion, this clonotype is medium-sized (0.01 to 0.1%). The V and J genes are TRBV12-3 or TRBV12-4 and TRBJ2-5, with D hard to call. V dropped 10 bases and J dropped 4 bases, with 19 bases sitting between them. This CDR3 spans 14 amino acids. CDR3 protein: CATAPRTDGETQYF. The CDR3 coding sequence is TGTGCCACCGCTCCCCGGACCGACGGAGAGACCCAGTACTTC.

This clonotype has ten or more counts. The CDR3 spells CASSEGGHLEQYF. Written as DNA, the CDR3 is TGCGCCAGCAGTGAGGGAGGACATCTCGAGCAGTACTTC. The J gene is TRBJ2-7, the V gene TRBV10-2; D may be TRBD1 or TRBD2 (5 bases each). The germline V gene encodes CDR1 WSHSY and CDR2 SAAADI. V lost 2 bases and J 6 bases, leaving 11 bases between the germline ends. This CDR3 comprises 13 residues.

This clonotype was recorded at least ten times. This sequence joins TRBV6-5 and TRBJ1-3; D remains ambiguous. The CDR3 has 11 amino acids. The germline V gene encodes CDR1 MNHEY and CDR2 SVGAGI. Deletions cut 11 bases from V and 0 bases from J, with 5 bases between. The CDR3 protein is CAVVSGNTIYF. CDR3 in DNA: TGTGCCGTGGTCTCTGGAAACACCATATATTTT.

This clonotype occurred many times. This sequence joins TRBV12-3 or TRBV12-4 and TRBJ2-3, with no clear D. There are 15 residues in the CDR3. V was trimmed by 4 bases and J by 1 base, leaving 12 bases between them. CDR3 region: CASSSPSEGTDTQYF. DNA for the CDR3: TGTGCCAGCAGTTCCCCGTCTGAGGGCACAGATACGCAGTATTTT.

This clonotype was counted at least ten times. The V call is TRBV20-1, the J call TRBJ2-2; D gene ambiguous. The CDR3 loop spans 13 amino acids. CDR1 and CDR2 from the germline V gene are DFQATT and SNEGSKA (reference sequence). Trimming cost V 5 bases and J 4 bases, with 11 bases left between them. CDR3 sequence (DNA): TGCAGTGCTTTTAGGCTACGCACCGGGGAGCTGTTTTTT. Residues: CSAFRLRTGELFF.

This clonotype appeared many times. The chain recombines TRBV28 with TRBJ2-3; the D call may be TRBD1 or TRBD2 (7 bases each). Germline V lookup: CDR1 MDHEN, CDR2 SYDVKM. The CDR3 has 17 residues. Trimming removed 5 bases at V and 2 bases at J, with 20 bases between. The CDR3 loop reads CASSAGQGGHFTDTQYF. The CDR3 DNA sequence: TGTGCCAGCAGTGCCGGGCAGGGGGGGCACTTCACAGATACGCAGTATTTT.

At least ten counts were recorded for this clonotype. The V and J genes are TRBV24-1 and TRBJ2-1; tentatively, D is TRBD1 (5 bases). Germline V gene sequence: CDR1 KGHDR, CDR2 SFDVKD. V lost 3 bases to trimming and J lost 8 bases, with 16 bases between them. The CDR3 consists of 15 residues. The CDR3, as DNA: TGTGCCACCAGTGATATGCAGGGCTCATACGATGAGCAGTTCTTC. Translating gives CATSDMQGSYDEQFF.

The sample holds many counts of this clonotype. This chain joins TRBV28 and TRBJ1-5; 9 nucleotides agree with TRBD1. The CDR3 length is 16 residues. V shed 6 bases, J shed 5 bases, and the junction held 11 bases outside the gene matches. Germline lookup yields CDR1 MDHEN and CDR2 SYDVKM. The chain's CDR3 is CASRGGGTGTHQPQHF. The CDR3 nucleotides are TGTGCCAGCAGAGGAGGCGGGACAGGGACTCATCAGCCCCAGCATTTT.

By its share, this clonotype is medium-sized. The chain employs TRBV5-1 and TRBJ2-7; 7 bases map to TRBD1. V was pared by 6 bases and J by 3 bases, with 3 bases of the junction left unmatched. The CDR3 loop spans 12 amino acids. In germline, CDR1 is SGHRS, CDR2 YFSETQ. CDR3 region: CASNPGGYEQYF. The CDR3 DNA is TGCGCCAGCAACCCAGGGGGCTACGAGCAGTACTTC.

This clonotype was recorded many times. This rearrangement joins TRBV29-1 to TRBJ2-4, with D hard to call. CDR1 and CDR2 (germline): SQVTM, ANQGSEA. CDR3 length equals 13 residues. Trimming took off 1 base at V and 0 bases at J, with 4 bases between the two ends. The DNA of the CDR3 is TGCAGCGTTGAAGCGGTAGCCAAAAACATTCAGTACTTC. Translating it yields CSVEAVAKNIQYF.

This clonotype was seen repeatedly, ten times or more. The chain employs TRBV4-2 and TRBJ2-5, with TRBD1 matching over 9 bases. The CDR3 totals 17 residues. The junction had 9 bases not matched to a gene; V was cut back by 0 bases and J by 4 bases. CDR1 and CDR2 from the germline V gene are LGHNA and YNFKEQ. CDR3 DNA: TGTGCCAGCAGCCAAGAATCGGACAGGGGATCCCCAGAGACCCAGTACTTC. Its protein is CASSQESDRGSPETQYF.

By sample share, this clonotype is medium-sized (0.01 to 0.1%). V is TRBV7-2 and J is TRBJ2-5; a weak D match, TRBD1 (7 bases). Trimming removed 4 bases from V and 4 bases from J, with 13 bases in between. The CDR3 spans 14 residues. Germline CDR1 is SGHTA and CDR2 is FQGNSA. The CDR3 DNA follows: TGTGCCAGCAGCTCGAGGGGGGACAGAGAGACCCAGTACTTC. It codes for CASSSRGDRETQYF.

There are many counts of this clonotype. The chain carries TRBV16 and TRBJ1-5; TRBD1 might be the D (5 bases). The V gene lost 3 bases and the J gene lost 7 bases, with 16 bases spanning the gap. There are 15 residues in the CDR3. CDR1 and CDR2 (germline): KGHSY, FQNENV. The CDR3 DNA follows: TGTGCCAGCAGCCAGCTCGGGGTGGGGGAACAGCCCCAGCATTTT. It codes for CASSQLGVGEQPQHF. Full variable domain (missing parts from reference TRBV16 and TRBJ1-5): GEEVAQTPKHLVRGEGQKAKLYCAPIKGHSYVFWYQQVLKNEFKFLISFQNENVFDETGMPKERFSAKCLPNSPCSLEIQATKLEDSAVYFCASSQLGVGEQPQHFGDGTRLSIL.